The 23 T cell receptor beta chains listed next were all sequenced from one sample in a study of PD-1 blockade in mismatch repair-deficient tumors (dated by TCRdb to about 2017). Preparation of the library involved the immunoSEQ multiplex PCR assay. The table comes from immuneACCESS by way of TCRdb, which keeps in-frame sequences with V and J called. Part of the clones is missing from these tables; in studies checked, under half for an unresolved V gene and the rest for unknown reasons. In all, the sample holds around 100,000 clones, and about four fifths of those were seen once. The leading ten clones occupy 6.3% of the sample. The material sequenced was peripheral blood, taken roughly 35 weeks after starting pembrolizumab. The receptors here all came from an adult with mismatch repair-deficient cancer.

The rearrangement joins TRBV30 to TRBJ1-1, with TRBD1 as a possible D gene (6 bases). CDR1 GTSNPN and CDR2 SVGIG come from the germline V gene (reference sequence). This CDR3 has 12 residues. The V gene lost 1 base and the J gene lost 5 bases, with 8 bases spanning the gap. The CDR3 sequence: CAWSGRGTEAFF. DNA of the CDR3: TGTGCCTGGAGTGGGAGGGGGACTGAAGCTTTCTTT. The whole variable domain, remainder taken from reference TRBV30 and TRBJ1-1, is SQTIHQWPATLVQPVGSPLSLECTVEGTSNPNLYWYRQAAGRGLQLLFYSVGIGQISSEVPQNLSASRPQDRQFILSSKKLLLSDSGFYLCAWSGRGTEAFFGQGTRLTVV.

This clone was detected only a few times. The chain links TRBV25-1 to TRBJ2-7, with D possibly TRBD2 on 6 matching bases. The CDR3 loop spans 12 amino acids. CDR1 is MGHDK, CDR2 SYGVNS, per germline. V lost 6 bases and J 3 bases, leaving 9 bases between the germline ends. CDR3: CASSGSVYEQYF. The DNA of the CDR3 is TGTGCCAGCAGCGGGAGTGTCTACGAGCAGTACTTC.

The genes are TRBV25-1 and TRBJ2-5; D is possibly TRBD2 (6 bases). This CDR3 region has 12 residues. Germline values: CDR1 MGHDK, CDR2 SYGVNS. Trimming cost V 9 bases and J 2 bases, with 10 bases left between them. The CDR3 DNA sequence: TGTGCCAGTAGTCGGGAGCAAGAGACCCAGTACTTC. This translates into CASSREQETQYF. Together with reference TRBV25-1 and TRBJ2-5, the CDR3 gives the full variable domain: EADIYQTPRYLVIGTGKKITLECSQTMGHDKMYWYQQDPGMELHLIHYSYGVNSTEKGDLSSESTVSRIRTEHFPLTLESARPSHTSQYLCASSREQETQYFGPGTRLLVL.

The chain uses TRBV7-9 and TRBJ1-4, with TRBD1 as a possible D gene (5 bases). The V gene lost 5 bases and the J gene lost 7 bases, with 11 bases spanning the gap. Germline V lookup: CDR1 SEHNR, CDR2 FQNEAQ (reference sequence). This CDR3 is built from 13 residues. The CDR3 loop is CASSGRDLEKLFF. The CDR3, as DNA: TGTGCCAGCAGCGGCCGGGACCTTGAAAAACTGTTTTTT. Supplemented by reference TRBV7-9 and TRBJ1-4, the full variable domain reads DTGVSQNPRHKITKRGQNVTFRCDPISEHNRLYWYRQTLGQGPEFLTYFQNEAQLEKSRLLSDRFSAERPKGSFSTLEIQRTEQGDSAMYLCASSGRDLEKLFFGSGTQLSVL.

The chain joins TRBV14 to TRBJ2-1; D may be TRBD2 (6 bases). CDR1 is SGHDN and CDR2 is FVKESK in the germline V gene. Trimming took 1 base from V and 2 from J, leaving 9 bases between them. The length of the CDR3 is 15 residues. CDR3 nucleotides: TGTGCCAGCAGCCAAGGGGCTAGCGCCTACAATGAGCAGTTCTTC. The encoded protein is CASSQGASAYNEQFF.

This rearrangement joins TRBV27 to TRBJ2-1; TRBD2 is a possible D gene (6 bases). In germline, CDR1 is MNHEY, CDR2 SMNVEV (reference sequence). Trimming left V 8 bases short and J 8 bases short, with 19 bases between. The CDR3 has 14 amino acids. CDR3 amino acids: CASRGTVLLYEQFF. CDR3 bases: TGTGCCAGCCGGGGGACTGTCCTTTTGTATGAGCAGTTCTTC.

This clone appeared once. This chain links TRBV15 with TRBJ1-2; 9 bases fit TRBD1. V lost 0 bases to trimming and J lost 0 bases; unmatched junction nucleotides: 5. The length of the CDR3 is 17 residues. Germline V lookup: CDR1 LNHNV, CDR2 YYDKDF (reference sequence). CDR3 protein: CATSRDWGQGPNYGYTF. The CDR3 coding sequence is TGTGCCACCAGCAGAGATTGGGGACAGGGCCCTAACTATGGCTACACCTTC.

The J gene is TRBJ2-1, the V gene TRBV5-6; D is uncertain. Trimming removed 2 bases at V and 10 bases at J, with 10 bases between. The CDR3 is 12 residues long. Germline V gene sequence: CDR1 SGHDT, CDR2 YYEEEE. CDR3 DNA: TGTGCCAGCAGCTTAAATGCAATCGAGCAGTTCTTC. Translating gives CASSLNAIEQFF.

J is TRBJ1-5 and V is TRBV2; TRBD1 matches at 7 bases. This CDR3 region has 15 residues. V lost 6 bases and J lost 4; bases outside the gene matches: 9. Germline lookup yields CDR1 SNHLY and CDR2 FYNNEI. The CDR3 reads CASRAHPQGNQPQHF. The CDR3, as DNA: TGTGCCAGCAGAGCTCACCCACAGGGGAATCAGCCCCAGCATTTT.

The V and J genes are TRBV7-2 and TRBJ2-1; 7 nucleotides agree with TRBD1. Germline V CDR1 and CDR2: SGHTA, FQGNSA. V was clipped by 3 bases and J by 7 bases; unmatched bases: 3. The CDR3 sequence is 13 residues long. CDR3: CASSFLQGNEQFF. CDR3 coding DNA: TGTGCCAGCAGCTTTCTACAGGGGAATGAGCAGTTCTTC.

The V call is TRBV5-4, the J call TRBJ1-2; D possibly corresponds to TRBD1 (6 bases). CDR3 length equals 16 residues. Trimming stripped 0 bases from V and 0 bases from J, with 12 bases between. Germline CDR1 reads SGHNT; CDR2 reads YYREEE (reference sequence). CDR3: CASSLGWDTANYGYTF. Written as DNA, the CDR3 is TGTGCCAGCAGCTTGGGATGGGACACAGCTAACTATGGCTACACCTTC. Together with reference TRBV5-4 and TRBJ1-2, the CDR3 gives the full variable domain: ETGVTQSPTHLIKTRGQQVTLRCSSQSGHNTVSWYQQALGQGPQFIFQYYREEENGRGNFPPRFSGLQFPNYSSELNVNALELDDSALYLCASSLGWDTANYGYTFGSGTRLTVV.

CDR3 in DNA: TGTGCCAGCAGCTCCGCGTTGGACTATTACAATGAGCAGTTCTTC. Its translation is CASSSALDYYNEQFF. The V gene is TRBV6-5, the J gene TRBJ2-1; perhaps TRBD2 as D (6 bases). Germline CDR1 and CDR2: MNHEY and SVGAGI. The ends were cut back, 6 bases at V and 4 bases at J, with 16 bases in the middle. The CDR3 spans 15 residues.

This sequence joins TRBV19 and TRBJ1-1; 8 bases align to TRBD1. The CDR3 runs 15 residues. Losses at the gene ends were 9 bases for V and 5 bases for J; bases not matched to a gene: 14. CDR1 is LNHDA, CDR2 SQIVND, per germline (reference sequence). The CDR3: CARGPVRTGRTEAFF. The CDR3 region has the DNA TGTGCCAGGGGGCCTGTTAGGACAGGGCGGACTGAAGCTTTCTTT.

This clone was detected a few times. The rearrangement links TRBV30 to TRBJ1-5; unclear D gene. Germline V lookup: CDR1 GTSNPN, CDR2 SVGIG (reference sequence). There are 12 residues in the CDR3. V was clipped by 0 bases and J by 9 bases, with 9 bases between them. Here the CDR3 reads CAWSVARLPQHF. CDR3 DNA sequence: TGTGCCTGGAGTGTGGCCCGGCTGCCCCAGCATTTT. The entire variable domain, with the rest obtained from reference TRBV30 and TRBJ1-5, is as follows: SQTIHQWPATLVQPVGSPLSLECTVEGTSNPNLYWYRQAAGRGLQLLFYSVGIGQISSEVPQNLSASRPQDRQFILSSKKLLLSDSGFYLCAWSVARLPQHFGDGTRLSIL.

V and J are TRBV5-1 and TRBJ1-4; no firm D call. The CDR3 runs to 14 residues. The ends were cut back, 3 bases at V and 10 bases at J, with 16 bases in the middle. From germline, CDR1 is SGHRS and CDR2 YFSETQ. In nucleotides, the CDR3 is TGCGCCAGCAGCTCCACGCGGGCTCAAGGAAAACTGTTTTTT. Protein product: CASSSTRAQGKLFF.

V is TRBV7-9 and J is TRBJ2-1; TRBD2 matches 7 bases. Germline-derived CDR1 and CDR2 are SEHNR and FQNEAQ (reference sequence). The V gene end was trimmed by 7 bases and the J gene end by 5 bases; junction bases not matched to a gene: 11. The CDR3 loop spans 15 amino acids. In DNA form, the CDR3 reads TGTGCCAGCACCAGACTGGGGCGGGAGAACAATGAGCAGTTCTTC. Amino acid sequence: CASTRLGRENNEQFF.

This clone was seen just once. The chain recombines TRBV7-3 with TRBJ1-2; D possibly corresponds to TRBD1 (5 bases). Per germline, CDR1 SGHTA and CDR2 FQGTGA. The CDR3 is made up of 14 amino acids. V shed 3 bases and J shed 5 bases, with 13 bases lying between them. CDR3 protein: CASSFLVGTYGYTF. In nucleotides, the CDR3 is TGTGCCAGCAGCTTCCTCGTTGGGACTTATGGCTACACCTTC.

This chain joins TRBV11-1 and TRBJ2-3; D unresolved. Per germline, CDR1 SGHAT and CDR2 FQDESV (reference sequence). The CDR3 totals 14 residues. The V end lost 5 bases, the J end lost 7 bases, and 16 bases lay between the germline ends. In DNA form, the CDR3 reads TGTGCCAGCAGCGCGGACCGACCTCAGCATACGCAGTATTTT. Its protein is CASSADRPQHTQYF.

J is TRBJ2-7 and V is TRBV11-3; D may match TRBD1 or TRBD2 (5 bases each). Germline CDR1 SGHNT, CDR2 YENEEA. The ends were cut back, 4 bases at V and 3 bases at J, with 10 bases in the middle. CDR3 size: 13 residues. The CDR3 nucleotides read TGTGCCAGCAGCTCTGGGACCAACTACGAGCAGTACTTC. It codes for CASSSGTNYEQYF.

This chain uses TRBV4-1 with TRBJ2-3; 10 bases map to TRBD2. CDR3 size: 16 residues. J lost 6 bases, V lost 5 bases, and 11 bases had no gene match. CDR1 and CDR2 (germline): MGHRA, YSYEKL. CDR3 sequence: CASSAAAGGRGDTQYF. The CDR3 region has the DNA TGCGCCAGCAGCGCCGCAGCGGGAGGGCGGGGGGATACGCAGTATTTT.

The V gene is TRBV5-6, the J gene TRBJ1-2; D gene ambiguous. Germline-derived CDR1 and CDR2 are SGHDT and YYEEEE. CDR3 length: 15 residues. Trimming cost V 0 bases and J 8 bases, with 17 bases left between them. The CDR3 nucleotides read TGTGCCAGCAGCTTGGTCGACCGGGTAAGAGGCGGCTACACCTTC. It yields the protein CASSLVDRVRGGYTF.

This clone was found once. This chain joins TRBV2 and TRBJ1-5; 7 nucleotides line up with TRBD1. V was pared by 4 bases and J by 4 bases, with 4 bases of the junction left unmatched. Germline CDR1 reads SNHLY; CDR2 reads FYNNEI. There are 14 residues in the CDR3. CDR3 nucleotides: TGTGCCAGCAGTGCAAAACAGGGGAATCAGCCCCAGCATTTT. Translation: CASSAKQGNQPQHF.

The CDR3, as DNA: TGTGCCAGCAGTCAGGACCGCCGATCTAATGAAAAACTGTTTTTT. Encoded protein: CASSQDRRSNEKLFF. The V call is TRBV2, the J call TRBJ1-4; D is uncertain. This CDR3 has 15 residues. Germline lookup yields CDR1 SNHLY and CDR2 FYNNEI. Between the trimmed V and J ends, which lost 5 bases and 3 bases, there was a span of 13 bases.